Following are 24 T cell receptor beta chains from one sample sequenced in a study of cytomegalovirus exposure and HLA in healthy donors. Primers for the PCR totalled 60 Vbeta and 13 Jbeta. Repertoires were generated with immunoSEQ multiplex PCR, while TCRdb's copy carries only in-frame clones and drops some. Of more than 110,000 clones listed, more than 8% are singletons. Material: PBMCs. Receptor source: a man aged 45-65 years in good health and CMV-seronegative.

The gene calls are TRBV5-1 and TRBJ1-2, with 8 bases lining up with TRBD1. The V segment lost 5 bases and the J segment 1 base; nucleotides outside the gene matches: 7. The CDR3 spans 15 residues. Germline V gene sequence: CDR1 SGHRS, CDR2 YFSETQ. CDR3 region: CASSPTGGLNYGYTF. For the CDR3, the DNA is TGCGCCAGCAGTCCCACAGGGGGACTTAACTATGGCTACACCTTC.

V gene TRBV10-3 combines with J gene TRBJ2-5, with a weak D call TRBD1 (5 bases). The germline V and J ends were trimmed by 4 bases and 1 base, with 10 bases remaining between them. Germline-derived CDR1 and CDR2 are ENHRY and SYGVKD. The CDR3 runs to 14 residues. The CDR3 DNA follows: TGTGCCATCAGTGGGCAGGGAAGCCAAGAGACCCAGTACTTC. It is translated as CAISGQGSQETQYF.

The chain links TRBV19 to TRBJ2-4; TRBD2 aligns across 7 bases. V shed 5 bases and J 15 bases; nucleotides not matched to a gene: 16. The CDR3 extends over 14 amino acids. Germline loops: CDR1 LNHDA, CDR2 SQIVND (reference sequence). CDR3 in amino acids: CASSVGAGLGLPYF. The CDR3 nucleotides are TGTGCCAGTAGTGTAGGGGCAGGACTAGGTCTACCGTACTTC.

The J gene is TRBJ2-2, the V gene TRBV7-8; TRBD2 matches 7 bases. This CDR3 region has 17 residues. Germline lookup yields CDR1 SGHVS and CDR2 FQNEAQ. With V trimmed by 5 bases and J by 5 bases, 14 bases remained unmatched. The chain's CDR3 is CASSARTRGSPTGELFF. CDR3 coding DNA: TGTGCCAGCAGCGCCCGGACTAGGGGATCACCGACCGGGGAGCTGTTTTTT.

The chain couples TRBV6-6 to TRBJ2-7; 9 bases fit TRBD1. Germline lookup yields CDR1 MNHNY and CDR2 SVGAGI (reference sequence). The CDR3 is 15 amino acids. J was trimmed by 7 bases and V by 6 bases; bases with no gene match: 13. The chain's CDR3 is CASRETGTGIGEQYF. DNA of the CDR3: TGTGCCAGCAGGGAGACCGGGACAGGGATAGGGGAGCAGTACTTC.

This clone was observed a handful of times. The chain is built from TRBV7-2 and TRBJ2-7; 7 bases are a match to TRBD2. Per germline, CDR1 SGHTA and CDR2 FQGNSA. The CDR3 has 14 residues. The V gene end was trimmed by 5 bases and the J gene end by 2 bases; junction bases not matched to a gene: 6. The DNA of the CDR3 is TGTGCCAGCAGCACCTCCAGCGGGACCTACGAGCAGTACTTC. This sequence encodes CASSTSSGTYEQYF.

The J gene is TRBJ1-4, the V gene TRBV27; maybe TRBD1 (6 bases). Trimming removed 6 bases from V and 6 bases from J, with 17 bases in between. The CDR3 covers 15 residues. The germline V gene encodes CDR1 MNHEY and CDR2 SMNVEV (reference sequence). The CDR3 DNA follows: TGTGCCAGCAGACTCCTCGGGGGGCCCGATGAAAAACTGTTTTTT. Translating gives CASRLLGGPDEKLFF.

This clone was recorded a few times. CDR3 loop: CASSLEGQGMDTQYF. CDR3 DNA: TGCGCCAGCAGCTTGGAGGGACAGGGGATGGATACGCAGTATTTT. The genes are TRBV5-1 and TRBJ2-3; 10 bases agree with TRBD1. Germline assignment: CDR1 SGHRS and CDR2 YFSETQ. Unmatched junction bases numbered 4, after V lost 0 bases and J lost 6 bases. The CDR3 has 15 amino acids.

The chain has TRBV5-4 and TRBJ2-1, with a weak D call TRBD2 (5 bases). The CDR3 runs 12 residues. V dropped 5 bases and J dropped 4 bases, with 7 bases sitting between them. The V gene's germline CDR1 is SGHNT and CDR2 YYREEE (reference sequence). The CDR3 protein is CASSGGYNEQFF. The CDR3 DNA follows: TGTGCCAGCAGTGGAGGTTACAATGAGCAGTTCTTC. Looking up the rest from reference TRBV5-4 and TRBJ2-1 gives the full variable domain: ETGVTQSPTHLIKTRGQQVTLRCSSQSGHNTVSWYQQALGQGPQFIFQYYREEENGRGNFPPRFSGLQFPNYSSELNVNALELDDSALYLCASSGGYNEQFFGPGTRLTVL.

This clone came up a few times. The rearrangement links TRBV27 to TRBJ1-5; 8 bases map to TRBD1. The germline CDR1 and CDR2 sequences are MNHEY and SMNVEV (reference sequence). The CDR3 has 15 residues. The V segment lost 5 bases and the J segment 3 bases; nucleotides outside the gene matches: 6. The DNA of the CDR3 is TGTGCCAGCAGTAGCCGGGACAGGTACAATCAGCCCCAGCATTTT. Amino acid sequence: CASSSRDRYNQPQHF.

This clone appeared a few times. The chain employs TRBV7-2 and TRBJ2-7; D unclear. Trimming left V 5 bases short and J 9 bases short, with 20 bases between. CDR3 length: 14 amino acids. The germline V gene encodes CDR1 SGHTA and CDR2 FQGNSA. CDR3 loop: CASSTFTLPPGQYF. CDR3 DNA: TGTGCCAGCAGCACATTTACCCTCCCCCCGGGGCAGTACTTC.

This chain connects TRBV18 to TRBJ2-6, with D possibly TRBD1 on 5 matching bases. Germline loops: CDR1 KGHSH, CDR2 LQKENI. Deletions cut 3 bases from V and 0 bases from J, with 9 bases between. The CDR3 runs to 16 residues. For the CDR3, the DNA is TGTGCCAGCTCACCTCAAGGGGACTCTGGGGCCAACGTCCTGACTTTC. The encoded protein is CASSPQGDSGANVLTF.

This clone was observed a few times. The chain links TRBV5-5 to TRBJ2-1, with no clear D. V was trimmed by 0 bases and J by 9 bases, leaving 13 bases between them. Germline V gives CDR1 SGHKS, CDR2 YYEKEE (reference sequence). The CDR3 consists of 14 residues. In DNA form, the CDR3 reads TGTGCCAGCAGCTTGGATCTACCAAGCACTGAGCAGTTCTTC. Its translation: CASSLDLPSTEQFF. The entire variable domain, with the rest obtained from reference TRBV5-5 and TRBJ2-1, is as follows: DAGVTQSPTHLIKTRGQQVTLRCSPISGHKSVSWYQQVLGQGPQFIFQYYEKEERGRGNFPDRFSARQFPNYSSELNVNALLLGDSALYLCASSLDLPSTEQFFGPGTRLTVL.

Here the CDR3 reads CASSYRGDRGDTQYF. DNA for the CDR3: TGTGCCAGCAGTTACCGAGGGGACAGGGGAGATACGCAGTATTTT. This sequence joins TRBV11-3 and TRBJ2-3; 10 nucleotides agree with TRBD1. There are 15 residues in the CDR3. Germline V CDR1 and CDR2: SGHNT, YENEEA. The V gene end was trimmed by 6 bases and the J gene end by 5 bases; junction bases not matched to a gene: 8.

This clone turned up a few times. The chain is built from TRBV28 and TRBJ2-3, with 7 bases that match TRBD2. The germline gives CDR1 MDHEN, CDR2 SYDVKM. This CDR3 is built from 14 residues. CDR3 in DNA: TGTGCAACCTTCCAAGGGACTACCTCCTATACGCAGTATTTT. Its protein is CATFQGTTSYTQYF.

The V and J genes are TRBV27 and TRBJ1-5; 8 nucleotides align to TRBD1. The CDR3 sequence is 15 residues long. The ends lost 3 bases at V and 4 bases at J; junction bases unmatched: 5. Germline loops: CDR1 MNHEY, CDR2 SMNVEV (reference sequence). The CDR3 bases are TGTGCCAGCAGTTTTAGCGGACAGGGAAATCAGCCCCAGCATTTT. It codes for CASSFSGQGNQPQHF.

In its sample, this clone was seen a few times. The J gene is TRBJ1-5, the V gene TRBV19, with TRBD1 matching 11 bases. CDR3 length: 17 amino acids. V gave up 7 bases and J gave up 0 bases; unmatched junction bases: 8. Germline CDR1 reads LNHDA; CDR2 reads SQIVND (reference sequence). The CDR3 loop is CASMSGTGGYSNQPQHF. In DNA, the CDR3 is TGTGCCAGTATGTCGGGGACAGGGGGTTATAGCAATCAGCCCCAGCATTTT.

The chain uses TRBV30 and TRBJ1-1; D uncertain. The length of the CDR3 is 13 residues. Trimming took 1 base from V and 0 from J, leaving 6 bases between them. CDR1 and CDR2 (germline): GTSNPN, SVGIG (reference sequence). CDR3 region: CAWSADMNTEAFF. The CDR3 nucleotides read TGTGCCTGGAGTGCCGACATGAACACTGAAGCTTTCTTT.

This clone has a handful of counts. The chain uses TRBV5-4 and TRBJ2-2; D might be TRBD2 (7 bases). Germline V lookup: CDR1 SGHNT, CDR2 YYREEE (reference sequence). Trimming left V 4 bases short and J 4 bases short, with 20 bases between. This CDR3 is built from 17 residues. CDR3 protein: CASSRSSGGRGTGELFF. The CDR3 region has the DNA TGTGCCAGCAGCCGAAGCTCCGGGGGGCGGGGCACCGGGGAGCTGTTTTTT.

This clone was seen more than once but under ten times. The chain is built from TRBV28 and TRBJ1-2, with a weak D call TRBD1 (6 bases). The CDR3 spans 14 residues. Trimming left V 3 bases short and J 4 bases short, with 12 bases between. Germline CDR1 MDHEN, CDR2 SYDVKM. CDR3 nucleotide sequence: TGTGCCAGCAGTTTGGGGGGGGCCTCCTATGGCTACACCTTC. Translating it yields CASSLGGASYGYTF.

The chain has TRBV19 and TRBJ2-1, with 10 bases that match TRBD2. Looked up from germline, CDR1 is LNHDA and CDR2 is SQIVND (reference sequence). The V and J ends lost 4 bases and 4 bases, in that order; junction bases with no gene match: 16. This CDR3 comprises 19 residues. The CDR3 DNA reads TGTGCCAGTAGTAACGTACCTGGCAGCGGGAGGGCCGTGTACAATGAGCAGTTCTTC. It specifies CASSNVPGSGRAVYNEQFF.

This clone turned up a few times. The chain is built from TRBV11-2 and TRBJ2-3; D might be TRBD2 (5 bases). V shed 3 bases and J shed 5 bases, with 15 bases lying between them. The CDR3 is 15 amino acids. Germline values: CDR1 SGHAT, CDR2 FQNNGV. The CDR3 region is CASSLEARPIDTQYF. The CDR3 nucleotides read TGTGCCAGCAGCTTGGAGGCCCGGCCGATAGATACGCAGTATTTT. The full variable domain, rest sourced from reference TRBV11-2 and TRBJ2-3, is EAGVAQSPRYKIIEKRQSVAFWCNPISGHATLYWYQQILGQGPKLLIQFQNNGVVDDSQLPKDRFSAERLKGVDSTLKIQPAKLEDSAVYLCASSLEARPIDTQYFGPGTRLTVL.

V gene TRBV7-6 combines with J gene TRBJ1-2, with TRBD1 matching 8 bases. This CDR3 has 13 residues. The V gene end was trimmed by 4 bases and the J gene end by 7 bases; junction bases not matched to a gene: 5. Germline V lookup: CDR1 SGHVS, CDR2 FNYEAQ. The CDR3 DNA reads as TGTGCCAGCAGCTCCAGGGGGCAGGGTGGCTACACCTTC. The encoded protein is CASSSRGQGGYTF.

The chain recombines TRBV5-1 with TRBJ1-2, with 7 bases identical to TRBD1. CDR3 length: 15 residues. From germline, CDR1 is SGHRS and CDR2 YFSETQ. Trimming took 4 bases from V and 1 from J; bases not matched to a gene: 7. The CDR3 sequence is CASSGGQLINYGYTF. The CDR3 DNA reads TGCGCCAGCAGCGGGGGACAGCTAATTAACTATGGCTACACCTTC.